Listed here are 27 T cell receptor beta chains from one sample, sequenced in a study of shared clonotypes between healthy human individuals. Repertoires were generated with immunoSEQ multiplex PCR, while TCRdb's copy carries only in-frame clones and drops some. Among millions of clones listed, over 85% were seen once. What was sequenced was naive CD4+ T cells sorted from blood. Subset in this sample: CD45RA+ positively selected. Receptors originate from a man between 18 and 29 years old in good health.

The V and J genes are TRBV5-6 and TRBJ2-4; D perhaps matches TRBD2 (5 bases). Germline assignment: CDR1 SGHDT and CDR2 YYEEEE. Trimming left V 0 bases short and J 7 bases short, with 11 bases between. This CDR3 spans 14 amino acids. The CDR3 nucleotides read TGTGCCAGCAGCTTGGATGGGCGAGGGAACATTCAGTACTTC. Its protein product is CASSLDGRGNIQYF. Full variable domain (outside the CDR3, taken from reference TRBV5-6 and TRBJ2-4): DAGVTQSPTHLIKTRGQQVTLRCSPKSGHDTVSWYQQALGQGPQFIFQYYEEEERQRGNFPDRFSGHQFPNYSSELNVNALLLGDSALYLCASSLDGRGNIQYFGAGTRLSVL.

The V and J genes are TRBV18 and TRBJ1-1; D not certain. The germline gives CDR1 KGHSH, CDR2 LQKENI. V lost 3 bases and J lost 5, with 13 bases in between. The CDR3 contains 14 residues. CDR3 sequence (DNA): TGTGCCAGCTCACCCTCGGTCACGGGGACTGAAGCTTTCTTT. Its protein product is CASSPSVTGTEAFF.

The chain has TRBV12-5 and TRBJ2-1, with D perhaps matching TRBD1 (6 bases). The V gene's germline CDR1 is LGHNT and CDR2 FRNRAP. V was pared by 3 bases and J by 4 bases, with 7 bases between. There are 13 residues in the CDR3. For the CDR3, the DNA is TGTGCTAGTGGTTTAGGGGGTTACAATGAGCAGTTCTTC. Residues: CASGLGGYNEQFF.

The genes are TRBV5-1 and TRBJ1-1; D gene uncertain. The V gene lost 4 bases and the J gene lost 2 bases, with 15 bases spanning the gap. CDR1 SGHRS and CDR2 YFSETQ come from the germline V gene. The CDR3 contains 15 residues. CDR3: CASSRIGSINTEAFF. The CDR3 DNA sequence: TGCGCCAGCAGCAGAATTGGGTCCATAAACACTGAAGCTTTCTTT.

V usage is TRBV6-1 and J usage is TRBJ1-1; D remains ambiguous. In germline, CDR1 is MNHNS, CDR2 SASEGT. Trimming removed 4 bases at V and 2 bases at J, with 14 bases between. The CDR3 extends over 15 amino acids. CDR3 DNA sequence: TGTGCCAGCAGTGTTAAGGGCAGCCCCAACACTGAAGCTTTCTTT. Amino acid sequence: CASSVKGSPNTEAFF.

The chain combines TRBV5-1 with TRBJ2-3; D gene unclear. The CDR3 consists of 13 residues. V gave up 5 bases and J gave up 2 bases, with 9 bases separating them. The V gene's germline CDR1 is SGHRS and CDR2 YFSETQ. The CDR3 region is CASRVAVTDTQYF. As DNA, the CDR3 is TGCGCCAGCAGAGTCGCAGTCACAGATACGCAGTATTTT.

The CDR3 loop reads CASSPGTVYGYTF. As DNA, the CDR3 is TGTGCCAGCAGTCCCGGGACAGTCTATGGCTACACCTTC. The chain links TRBV27 to TRBJ1-2, with 7 bases that match TRBD1. The J segment lost 4 bases and the V segment lost 5 bases, leaving 4 bases of the junction unmatched. This CDR3 is 13 amino acids long. The germline V gene has CDR1 MNHEY and CDR2 SMNVEV (reference sequence).

The J gene is TRBJ1-1, the V gene TRBV7-8; possibly TRBD1 for D (5 bases). This CDR3 region has 15 residues. The germline CDR1 and CDR2 sequences are SGHVS and FQNEAQ. Trimming took 2 bases from V and 0 from J, leaving 10 bases between them. CDR3 protein: CASSLSRGVNTEAFF. The CDR3 DNA reads TGTGCCAGCAGCTTATCTCGGGGGGTGAACACTGAAGCTTTCTTT.

The chain employs TRBV15 and TRBJ2-3; D gene unclear. CDR1 and CDR2 (germline): LNHNV, YYDKDF (reference sequence). V lost 3 bases and J lost 0, with 7 bases in between. The length of the CDR3 is 14 residues. The DNA of the CDR3 is TGTGCCACCAGCAGCGGGTATAGCACAGATACGCAGTATTTT. As protein: CATSSGYSTDTQYF. Based on the CDR3 plus reference TRBV15 and TRBJ2-3, the full variable domain is DAMVIQNPRYQVTQFGKPVTLSCSQTLNHNVMYWYQQKSSQAPKLLFHYYDKDFNNEADTPDNFQSRRPNTSFCFLDIRSPGLGDTAMYLCATSSGYSTDTQYFGPGTRLTVL.

The chain employs TRBV11-3 and TRBJ2-7; D possibly matches TRBD1 or TRBD2 (5 bases each). The CDR3 contains 14 residues. V lost 5 bases and J lost 2, with 13 bases in between. Germline-derived CDR1 and CDR2 are SGHNT and YENEEA. The chain's CDR3 is CASSQGDGPYEQYF. The CDR3 bases are TGTGCCAGCAGCCAAGGGGACGGCCCCTACGAGCAGTACTTC.

The chain links TRBV14 to TRBJ2-7; D not resolved. CDR1 and CDR2 (germline): SGHDN, FVKESK. CDR3 length: 12 amino acids. Between the trimmed V and J ends, which lost 4 bases and 10 bases, there was a span of 14 bases. The CDR3 protein is CASSPGSVDQYF. The CDR3, as DNA: TGTGCCAGCAGCCCCGGATCAGTGGACCAGTACTTC.

The gene calls are TRBV5-1 and TRBJ2-5; 8 bases fit TRBD2. The ends lost 4 bases at V and 3 bases at J; junction bases unmatched: 5. CDR1 is SGHRS and CDR2 is YFSETQ in the germline V gene. The CDR3 contains 14 residues. DNA of the CDR3: TGCGCCAGCAGCCCCGGGAGGGTCGAAGAGACCCAGTACTTC. As protein: CASSPGRVEETQYF.

Note on this clone: The same CDR3 arises from other DNA sequences in this sample as well. The chain couples TRBV18 to TRBJ2-6, with unresolved D. CDR1 and CDR2 from the germline V gene are KGHSH and LQKENI. CDR3 size: 15 residues. V lost 3 bases, J lost 0 bases, and 6 bases lay in between. In DNA form, the CDR3 reads TGTGCCAGCTCACCTCAGTCCTCTGGGGCCAACGTCCTGACTTTC. It encodes CASSPQSSGANVLTF.

The chain couples TRBV29-1 to TRBJ2-1, with TRBD1 matching over 10 bases. Germline lookup yields CDR1 SQVTM and CDR2 ANQGSEA. The CDR3 spans 14 residues. The ends lost 7 bases at V and 6 bases at J; junction bases unmatched: 9. CDR3 DNA sequence: TGCAGCGGACAACCGGGACAGGGGTCCAATGAGCAGTTCTTC. Protein product: CSGQPGQGSNEQFF.

This chain uses TRBV19 with TRBJ1-4; D is unclear. The germline V gene has CDR1 LNHDA and CDR2 SQIVND (reference sequence). Trimming took off 3 bases at V and 6 bases at J, with 17 bases between the two ends. The CDR3 consists of 16 residues. As DNA, the CDR3 is TGTGCCAGTAGTATCGGGCAAGCAGTGAGAGATGAAAAACTGTTTTTT. This sequence encodes CASSIGQAVRDEKLFF.

The chain joins TRBV6-6 to TRBJ2-1, with 10 nucleotides matching TRBD2. V gave up 5 bases and J gave up 9 bases; unmatched junction bases: 7. The CDR3 is 14 amino acids. Per the germline V gene, CDR1 is MNHNY and CDR2 is SVGAGI (reference sequence). Written as DNA, the CDR3 is TGTGCCAGCAGTCACAGGGAGCGGGAGGGTGAGCAGTTCTTC. Residues: CASSHREREGEQFF.

This CDR3 reads CASNRGVRNYGYTF. Here the CDR3 DNA reads TGCGCCAGCAACCGGGGGGTCAGAAACTATGGCTACACCTTC. The rearrangement links TRBV5-1 to TRBJ1-2; weak D call: TRBD1 (5 bases). Trimming left V 6 bases short and J 2 bases short, with 14 bases between. The CDR3 is 14 residues long. The V gene's germline CDR1 is SGHRS and CDR2 YFSETQ.

The rearrangement links TRBV6-1 to TRBJ2-7; D gene ambiguous. CDR1 and CDR2 from the germline V gene are MNHNS and SASEGT. V was shortened by 7 bases and J by 2 bases, with 15 bases between the two germline ends. The CDR3 has 14 amino acids. In nucleotides, the CDR3 is TGTGCCAGCACTCCCGGGCTAGAGGCCTACGAGCAGTACTTC. It codes for CASTPGLEAYEQYF.

The chain joins TRBV5-5 to TRBJ2-7; D call uncertain. The CDR3 length is 14 residues. Per germline, CDR1 SGHKS and CDR2 YYEKEE (reference sequence). With 4 bases removed from V and 2 bases from J, the gap between germline ends came to 13 bases. CDR3 residues: CASSTTVNPYEQYF. DNA of the CDR3: TGTGCCAGCAGCACGACGGTGAATCCCTACGAGCAGTACTTC.

The chain carries TRBV10-3 and TRBJ1-2; weak D call: TRBD1 (5 bases). CDR3 length: 12 residues. Looked up from germline, CDR1 is ENHRY and CDR2 is SYGVKD. CDR3 region: CGSRGLDYGYTF. DNA for the CDR3: TGTGGATCGAGGGGACTTGACTATGGCTACACCTTC.

The rearrangement uses TRBV5-6 and TRBJ1-2; D uncertain. Germline V CDR1 and CDR2: SGHDT, YYEEEE. This CDR3 has 13 residues. Trimming stripped 3 bases from V and 0 bases from J, with 6 bases between. The CDR3 loop reads CASSSLPNYGYTF. CDR3 sequence (DNA): TGTGCCAGCAGCTCCTTACCTAACTATGGCTACACCTTC. The full variable domain, rest sourced from reference TRBV5-6 and TRBJ1-2, is DAGVTQSPTHLIKTRGQQVTLRCSPKSGHDTVSWYQQALGQGPQFIFQYYEEEERQRGNFPDRFSGHQFPNYSSELNVNALLLGDSALYLCASSSLPNYGYTFGSGTRLTVV.

The genes are TRBV2 and TRBJ2-7; D is ambiguous. The CDR3 length is 15 residues. V was clipped by 5 bases and J by 3 bases, with 17 bases between them. The germline V gene encodes CDR1 SNHLY and CDR2 FYNNEI. The CDR3 sequence: CASSRLPGTVYEQYF. Here the CDR3 DNA reads TGTGCCAGCAGTCGGCTACCTGGAACCGTCTACGAGCAGTACTTC.

The rearrangement joins TRBV7-6 to TRBJ2-6; 7 bases line up with TRBD1. Germline V lookup: CDR1 SGHVS, CDR2 FNYEAQ. V lost 5 bases, J lost 0 bases, and 10 bases stayed unmatched. The CDR3 spans 18 residues. The CDR3 loop reads CASSPIPGQSSGANVLTF. CDR3 bases: TGTGCCAGCAGCCCCATTCCGGGACAGTCCTCTGGGGCCAACGTCCTGACTTTC.

This rearrangement joins TRBV6-5 to TRBJ2-7, with D perhaps matching TRBD1 (6 bases). The CDR3 consists of 13 residues. V was pared by 5 bases and J by 7 bases, with 15 bases between. CDR1 MNHEY and CDR2 SVGAGI come from the germline V gene. The CDR3 loop is CASSRDKVGEQYF. Written as DNA, the CDR3 is TGTGCCAGCAGTCGGGACAAGGTGGGTGAGCAGTACTTC.

The gene calls are TRBV19 and TRBJ2-5; the D gene is possibly TRBD1 (6 bases). CDR3 length: 16 amino acids. Trimming removed 4 bases at V and 0 bases at J, with 15 bases between. CDR1 LNHDA and CDR2 SQIVND come from the germline V gene (reference sequence). This CDR3 is CASSTTGKQYQETQYF. In DNA form, the CDR3 reads TGTGCCAGTAGTACAACAGGGAAACAGTACCAAGAGACCCAGTACTTC.

The count of this clone is one. The gene calls are TRBV10-1 and TRBJ2-3, with TRBD2 matching 9 bases. Germline V gene sequence: CDR1 WNHNN, CDR2 SYGVQD (reference sequence). V was pared by 8 bases and J by 8 bases, with 8 bases of the junction left unmatched. The CDR3 has 13 amino acids. CDR3 residues: CASGTSPSGTQYF. In DNA, the CDR3 is TGCGCCAGCGGGACTAGCCCGTCAGGTACGCAGTATTTT.

J is TRBJ1-5 and V is TRBV11-2, with D perhaps TRBD1 (5 bases). V lost 3 bases and J 4 bases, leaving 13 bases between the germline ends. This CDR3 spans 15 amino acids. Germline CDR1 reads SGHAT; CDR2 reads FQNNGV. The CDR3 bases are TGTGCCAGCAGCTTTAATGGGGCCTCAAATCAGCCCCAGCATTTT. Residues: CASSFNGASNQPQHF.